The rows below give T cell receptor beta chains drawn from one sample of a study of cytomegalovirus exposure and HLA in healthy donors. Using immunoSEQ multiplex PCR, the repertoire was profiled, and TCRdb retains in-frame clones only, with some absent. This sample has more than 100,000 clones, with about 83% found just once. The sample taken for sequencing was PBMCs. The receptors originated from a woman aged 25 to 39 in good health and CMV-seronegative. The CDR3 runs from the conserved cysteine through the conserved F or W. Fields, in order: clone size, J gene, V gene, D gene, CDR3 protein, CDR3 DNA. D genes are given only for firm matches. The listing skips clone size in some rows; elsewhere it reads once, few, many or a size class.

- TRBJ2-7 TRBV6-5 - CASSPWTMSYEQYF TGTGCCAGCAGTCCCTGGACTATGTCCTACGAGCAGTACTTC
once TRBJ2-5 TRBV4-1 TRBD2 CASSLGLATQTQYF TGCGCCAGCAGCTTGGGACTAGCTACGCAGACCCAGTACTTC
- TRBJ2-3 TRBV5-1 TRBD2 CASSPTSGGAYGTDTQYF TGCGCCAGCAGCCCCACGAGCGGGGGGGCATATGGCACAGATACGCAGTATTTT
- TRBJ1-6 TRBV10-3 - CAISDQGAGSTLHF TGTGCCATCAGTGATCAGGGAGCGGGCAGCACCCTCCACTTT
- TRBJ2-3 TRBV25-1 TRBD2 CASRSGRAGNTDTQYF TGTGCCAGCAGAAGCGGGAGGGCGGGGAACACAGATACGCAGTATTTT
- TRBJ2-7 TRBV2 - CASSEGPGPYEQYF TGTGCCAGCAGTGAGGGGCCCGGGCCCTACGAGCAGTACTTC
- TRBJ2-3 TRBV5-1 - CASRGAGVRADTQYF TGCGCCAGCAGGGGGGCAGGGGTGAGGGCAGATACGCAGTATTTT
- TRBJ2-5 TRBV9 TRBD1 CASSLTGSQETQYF TGTGCCAGCAGCCTGACAGGGTCCCAAGAGACCCAGTACTTC
- TRBJ1-3 TRBV18 - CASTPTVSGNTIYF TGTGCCAGCACACCGACAGTTTCTGGAAACACCATATATTTT
- TRBJ2-7 TRBV9 - CASSPGPGSYEQYF TGTGCCAGCAGCCCAGGACCGGGGAGTTACGAGCAGTACTTC
few TRBJ1-3 TRBV7-9 TRBD1 CASSTGTGGSYVSGNTIYF TGTGCCAGCAGCACGGGGACAGGGGGTTCATACGTCTCTGGAAACACCATATATTTT
- TRBJ2-6 TRBV28 - CASSFPSHLPSSGANVLTF TGTGCCAGCAGTTTTCCGTCACATCTCCCCAGCTCTGGGGCCAACGTCCTGACTTTC
- TRBJ2-6 TRBV19 - CASTPYSGANVLTF TGTGCCAGTACTCCGTACTCTGGGGCCAACGTCCTGACTTTC
- TRBJ1-2 TRBV28 TRBD1 CASSPGQAPGYTF TGTGCCAGCAGCCCGGGACAGGCACCGGGCTACACCTTC
- TRBJ2-7 TRBV5-1 TRBD2 CASSLAGLAGGSYEQYF TGCGCCAGCAGCTTGGCCGGGCTAGCGGGGGGCTCCTACGAGCAGTACTTC
- TRBJ1-5 TRBV18 - CASSPRALSNQPQHF TGTGCCAGCTCACCCAGGGCCCTTTCCAATCAGCCCCAGCATTTT
- TRBJ2-3 TRBV9 - CASSPQEVTQYF TGTGCCAGCAGCCCTCAGGAGGTGACGCAGTATTTT
once TRBJ1-1 TRBV18 - CASSPQDSPNTEAFF TGTGCCAGCTCACCCCAGGACAGTCCGAACACTGAAGCTTTCTTT
- TRBJ1-1 TRBV30 - CAWSVGHLNTEAFF TGTGCCTGGAGTGTAGGACACCTGAACACTGAAGCTTTCTTT
- TRBJ1-2 TRBV29-1 - CSVFTGFGYTF TGCAGCGTTTTCACGGGGTTTGGCTACACCTTC
- TRBJ2-5 TRBV5-1 - CASSGGGAGETQYF TGCGCCAGCAGCGGAGGGGGGGCGGGAGAGACCCAGTACTTC
- TRBJ2-5 TRBV6-1 - CASSEIPGVGETQYF TGTGCCAGCAGTGAAATACCAGGGGTGGGGGAGACCCAGTACTTC
- TRBJ2-7 TRBV19 TRBD2 CASSPLSGLPYEQYF TGTGCCAGTAGCCCTCTTAGCGGGCTTCCCTACGAGCAGTACTTC
medium-sized TRBJ2-2 TRBV6-4 TRBD1 CASSDSGQGTGELFF TGTGCCAGCAGTGACTCGGGACAGGGGACCGGGGAGCTGTTTTTT
- TRBJ1-4 TRBV7-6 - CASSLAHPRRVDEKLFF TGTGCCAGCAGCTTAGCCCATCCTCGCAGGGTCGACGAAAAACTGTTTTTT
- TRBJ2-7 TRBV10-3 TRBD2 CAISLAGGGVSYEQYF TGTGCCATCAGTTTAGCGGGAGGGGGGGTCTCCTACGAGCAGTACTTC
- TRBJ2-7 TRBV29-1 - CSVSGTASSYEQYF TGCAGCGTCTCCGGGACTGCGAGCTCCTACGAGCAGTACTTC
- TRBJ1-4 TRBV18 - CASSRSPEFNEKLFF TGTGCCAGCTCCCGGAGCCCAGAGTTTAATGAAAAACTGTTTTTT
- TRBJ1-1 TRBV18 TRBD1 CASSPPGTGARAPEAFF TGTGCCAGCTCACCACCGGGGACAGGGGCCCGGGCCCCTGAAGCTTTCTTT
- TRBJ1-4 TRBV6-5 - CASSYSAPPNEKLFF TGTGCCAGCAGTTACTCGGCCCCCCCGAATGAAAAACTGTTTTTT
- TRBJ2-5 TRBV7-3 - CASGRGSEETQYF TGTGCCAGCGGTCGGGGGAGCGAGGAGACCCAGTACTTC
- TRBJ2-1 TRBV5-6 TRBD2 CASSLARTRASMNEQFF TGTGCCAGCAGCTTGGCACGGACTAGGGCCTCGATGAATGAGCAGTTCTTC
- TRBJ1-2 TRBV7-6 TRBD1 CASSPRTGTYGYTF TGTGCCAGCAGCCCCCGGACAGGTACCTATGGCTACACCTTC
few TRBJ1-4 TRBV28 - CASSSLEGVGEKLFF TGTGCCAGCAGTTCCCTAGAGGGGGTAGGGGAAAAACTGTTTTTT
- TRBJ2-7 TRBV6-1 TRBD2 CASSEALRGGRLHEQYF TGTGCCAGCAGTGAAGCGCTTCGGGGCGGGAGGTTGCACGAGCAGTACTTC
- TRBJ1-1 TRBV5-4 - CASSFGNTEAFF TGTGCCAGCAGCTTCGGGAACACTGAAGCTTTCTTT
once TRBJ1-1 TRBV19 - CASSVGGNTEAFF TGTGCCAGTAGTGTCGGGGGGAACACTGAAGCTTTCTTT
- TRBJ2-7 TRBV7-2 - CASSPQGAGISHEQYF TGTGCCAGCAGCCCACAGGGAGCGGGAATATCCCACGAGCAGTACTTC
- TRBJ1-6 TRBV30 TRBD1 CAWSADRGQGNSPLHF TGTGCCTGGAGTGCAGACAGGGGACAGGGTAATTCACCCCTCCACTTT
- TRBJ2-7 TRBV19 - CASSFARSHEQYF TGTGCCAGTAGTTTTGCCAGGTCCCACGAGCAGTACTTC
- TRBJ1-1 TRBV4-2 TRBD1 CASSQPLGTGSNTEAFF TGTGCCAGCAGCCAACCACTAGGGACAGGATCGAACACTGAAGCTTTCTTT
- TRBJ2-3 TRBV5-1 TRBD1 CASSLPQGDADTQYF TGCGCCAGCAGCTTACCACAGGGGGACGCAGATACGCAGTATTTT
few TRBJ2-1 TRBV4-1 TRBD2 CASSLQRVAGGPYNEQFF TGCGCCAGCAGCCTCCAGAGGGTAGCGGGGGGGCCCTACAATGAGCAGTTCTTC
- TRBJ2-5 TRBV5-4 - CASSLDRQETQYF TGTGCCAGCAGCTTGGACAGGCAAGAGACCCAGTACTTC
once TRBJ2-5 TRBV6-1 TRBD2 CASSVSSGRRRETQYF TGTGCCAGCAGTGTCTCTAGCGGGAGACGGCGGGAGACCCAGTACTTC
- TRBJ1-3 TRBV9 - CASSVAGEGNTIYF TGTGCCAGCAGCGTAGCAGGGGAAGGAAACACCATATATTTT
- TRBJ2-5 TRBV4-3 TRBD2 CASSQDAGLAGVLETQYF TGCGCCAGCAGCCAAGATGCGGGACTAGCGGGAGTCCTGGAGACCCAGTACTTC
- TRBJ2-7 TRBV27 TRBD2 CASSFRGGSYEQYF TGTGCCAGCAGTTTCCGGGGGGGATCCTACGAGCAGTACTTC